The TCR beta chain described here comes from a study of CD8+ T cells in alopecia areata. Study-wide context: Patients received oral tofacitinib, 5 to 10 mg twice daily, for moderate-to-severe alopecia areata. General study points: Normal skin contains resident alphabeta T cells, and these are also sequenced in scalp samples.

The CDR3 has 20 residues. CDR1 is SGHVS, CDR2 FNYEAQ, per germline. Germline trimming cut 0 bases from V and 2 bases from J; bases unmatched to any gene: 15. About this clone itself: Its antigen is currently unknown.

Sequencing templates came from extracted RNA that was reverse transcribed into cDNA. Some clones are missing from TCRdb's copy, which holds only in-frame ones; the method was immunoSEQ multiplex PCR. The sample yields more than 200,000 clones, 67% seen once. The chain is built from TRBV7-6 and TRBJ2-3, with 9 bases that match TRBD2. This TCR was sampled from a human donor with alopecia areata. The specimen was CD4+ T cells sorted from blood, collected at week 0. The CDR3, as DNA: TGTGCCAGCAGCTTAGCCCCCCCAATTAGCGGGGGACACCTCACAGATACGCAGTATTTT. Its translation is CASSLAPPISGGHLTDTQYF.